This TCR beta chain originates from a study of blood T cells in healthy people across ages. The sample providers were healthy Caucasian people from Russia, aged about 6 to 95. A second PCR, run for roughly 7 to 12 cycles, used a sample-barcoded 5' primer plus a J-beta primer mix. MiXCR was run by TCRdb on the 5' RACE reads, yielding one entry per CDR3 protein. The sample consists of hundreds of thousands of distinct CDR3 sequences, just under 25% of them appearing once. V shed 3 bases and J shed 2 bases, with 10 bases lying between them. In germline, CDR1 is DFQATT, CDR2 SNEGSKA (reference sequence). There are 13 residues in the CDR3. These data were also reused for a study on T cells of mothers and their children.

The chain has TRBV20-1 and TRBJ1-2; D gene unclear. Sample: blood. This clonotype originated in a boy between 10 and 17 years old in good health. CDR3 region: CSARVDLNYGYTF. CDR3 DNA: TGCAGTGCTAGGGTAGATTTAAACTATGGCTACACCTTC.